These 28 T cell receptor beta chains were all obtained from the same sample, sequenced in a study of somatic mutations in cytotoxic T cells in rheumatoid arthritis. TCRdb's table, derived via immunoSEQ multiplex PCR, lists solely in-frame clones and lacks some. The sample consists of around 2,200 clones, 60% to 80% of them appearing once. The sample was CD8+ T cells sorted from blood, taken at a follow-up visit. The receptors here all came from a man aged 70 or older with rheumatoid arthritis.

This chain connects TRBV5-4 to TRBJ1-1; no firm D call. Germline V gene data show CDR1 as SGHNT and CDR2 as YYREEE (reference sequence). Trimming took 0 bases from V and 5 from J, leaving 8 bases between them. This CDR3 has 13 amino acids. The CDR3 sequence is CASSLVDGTEAFF. The CDR3 DNA reads TGTGCCAGCAGCTTGGTGGACGGGACTGAAGCTTTCTTT.

The CDR3 here is CASGTSIGSEQYF. CDR3 bases: TGTGCCAGCGGCACTAGTATCGGTAGCGAGCAGTACTTC. The chain joins TRBV7-6 to TRBJ2-7; D may be TRBD2 (5 bases). Trimming took 8 bases from V and 6 from J, leaving 17 bases between them. The germline V gene encodes CDR1 SGHVS and CDR2 FNYEAQ. The CDR3 length is 13 residues.

This clone was counted between two and nine times. The chain employs TRBV2 and TRBJ1-2; a weak D match, TRBD1 (6 bases). CDR3 length: 13 amino acids. From germline, CDR1 is SNHLY and CDR2 FYNNEI. Between the trimmed V and J ends, which lost 4 bases and 4 bases, there was a span of 10 bases. The CDR3 nucleotides are TGTGCCAGCAGTGGAGGGGGTATCTATGGCTACACCTTC. Protein product: CASSGGGIYGYTF.

The rearrangement uses TRBV9 and TRBJ2-7, with a tentative D call TRBD2 (5 bases). V gave up 6 bases and J gave up 6 bases, with 19 bases separating them. The CDR3 consists of 14 residues. Per germline, CDR1 SGDLS and CDR2 YYNGEE. In DNA form, the CDR3 reads TGTGCCAGCACCCCCGACGGGGTCCTCTCCGAGCAGTACTTC. Amino acid sequence: CASTPDGVLSEQYF.

The chain uses TRBV5-4 and TRBJ1-1; D is ambiguous. Germline V gene sequence: CDR1 SGHNT, CDR2 YYREEE (reference sequence). V gave up 2 bases and J gave up 1 base, with 3 bases separating them. This CDR3 region has 12 residues. The CDR3 sequence: CASSFRNTEAFF. The CDR3 nucleotides are TGTGCCAGCAGCTTCCGGAACACTGAAGCTTTCTTT. Full variable domain (missing parts from reference TRBV5-4 and TRBJ1-1): ETGVTQSPTHLIKTRGQQVTLRCSSQSGHNTVSWYQQALGQGPQFIFQYYREEENGRGNFPPRFSGLQFPNYSSELNVNALELDDSALYLCASSFRNTEAFFGQGTRLTVV.

The V call is TRBV4-2, the J call TRBJ2-1, with 12 positions matching TRBD2. The CDR3 is 15 amino acids. Per germline, CDR1 LGHNA and CDR2 YNFKEQ. V gave up 6 bases and J gave up 4 bases; unmatched junction bases: 4. CDR3 sequence reads: CASSPSGGGYNEQFF. The CDR3 nucleotides read TGTGCCAGCAGTCCTAGCGGGGGGGGGTACAATGAGCAGTTCTTC.

V gene TRBV7-8 combines with J gene TRBJ1-1; D ambiguous. The CDR3 sequence is 14 residues long. Germline CDR1 reads SGHVS; CDR2 reads FQNEAQ. Trimming took 7 bases from V and 4 from J, leaving 16 bases between them. The CDR3 spells CASITAGAVTEAFF. For the CDR3, the DNA is TGTGCCAGCATTACGGCAGGAGCGGTCACTGAAGCTTTCTTT.

The V and J genes are TRBV13 and TRBJ2-2, with 9 positions matching TRBD2. The CDR3 contains 15 residues. V shed 5 bases and J 6 bases; nucleotides not matched to a gene: 7. From germline, CDR1 is PRHDT and CDR2 FYEKMQ (reference sequence). Here the CDR3 reads CASSMGLAASGELFF. CDR3 nucleotides: TGTGCCAGCAGCATGGGACTAGCAGCTTCCGGGGAGCTGTTTTTT.

This clone is a singleton in its sample. This chain joins TRBV7-8 and TRBJ1-4; a weak D match, TRBD1 (6 bases). Germline lookup yields CDR1 SGHVS and CDR2 FQNEAQ. The CDR3 is 14 residues long. Deletions cut 4 bases from V and 11 bases from J, with 17 bases between. CDR3 sequence reads: CASSSEGGVEKLFF. The DNA of the CDR3 is TGTGCCAGCAGCTCAGAAGGGGGGGTCGAGAAACTGTTTTTT.

The V gene is TRBV7-9, the J gene TRBJ2-1, with D maybe TRBD1 (6 bases). Germline V CDR1 and CDR2: SEHNR, FQNEAQ (reference sequence). This CDR3 spans 12 amino acids. V shed 5 bases and J shed 7 bases, with 9 bases lying between them. CDR3 protein: CASSHGTNEQFF. In DNA, the CDR3 is TGTGCCAGCAGCCACGGGACAAATGAGCAGTTCTTC.

This chain uses TRBV18 with TRBJ1-1; 7 positions agree with TRBD1. The junction had 7 bases not matched to a gene; V was cut back by 3 bases and J by 0 bases. This CDR3 spans 16 amino acids. Germline V lookup: CDR1 KGHSH, CDR2 LQKENI. CDR3 bases: TGTGCCAGCTCACCTCCTTCGACAGGGCTGAACACTGAAGCTTTCTTT. This gives the protein CASSPPSTGLNTEAFF.

This clone was counted a single time. The chain uses TRBV6-1 and TRBJ2-1, with D perhaps matching TRBD1 (5 bases). CDR1 and CDR2 from the germline V gene are MNHNS and SASEGT. Trimming shortened V by 8 bases and J by 0 bases, and 14 bases separated the two germline ends. This CDR3 is built from 15 residues. In DNA form, the CDR3 reads TGTGCCAGCGACGCAGGGTTCAGCTCCTACAATGAGCAGTTCTTC. It translates to CASDAGFSSYNEQFF.

The J gene is TRBJ2-2, the V gene TRBV7-7; D might be TRBD1 (5 bases). V lost 5 bases, J lost 0 bases, and 10 bases lay in between. The CDR3 totals 15 residues. CDR1 SSHAT and CDR2 FNYEAQ come from the germline V gene (reference sequence). The CDR3 loop is CASSQDIANTGELFF. The DNA for the CDR3 is TGTGCCAGCAGCCAGGACATTGCGAACACCGGGGAGCTGTTTTTT.

The gene calls are TRBV19 and TRBJ2-3; D is possibly TRBD2 (5 bases). V was pared by 8 bases and J by 4 bases, with 16 bases between. There are 14 residues in the CDR3. From germline, CDR1 is LNHDA and CDR2 SQIVND (reference sequence). The CDR3 DNA reads TGTGCCAGTGGCCGGGGTAGTATAGCAGATACGCAGTATTTT. Amino acid sequence: CASGRGSIADTQYF.

The genes are TRBV13 and TRBJ2-4, with D possibly being TRBD1 (6 bases). CDR1 PRHDT and CDR2 FYEKMQ come from the germline V gene (reference sequence). V lost 2 bases and J lost 3, with 11 bases in between. The CDR3 sequence is 15 residues long. DNA of the CDR3: TGTGCCAGCAGCTTATACAGGGAAGGCAAAAACATTCAGTACTTC. Amino acids: CASSLYREGKNIQYF.

The V call is TRBV10-3, the J call TRBJ2-7; 8 positions agree with TRBD2. The V segment lost 11 bases and the J segment 2 bases; nucleotides outside the gene matches: 11. The germline CDR1 and CDR2 sequences are ENHRY and SYGVKD. The CDR3 has 14 amino acids. The CDR3 loop reads CAASPQRGTYEQYF. CDR3 bases: TGTGCCGCCTCACCCCAGCGGGGGACCTACGAGCAGTACTTC.

This clone was seen more than once but under ten times. The genes are TRBV7-9 and TRBJ2-7; D uncertain. The length of the CDR3 is 13 residues. With 4 bases removed from V and 0 bases from J, the gap between germline ends came to 7 bases. CDR1 and CDR2 from the germline V gene are SEHNR and FQNEAQ (reference sequence). This CDR3 reads CASSYQDSYEQYF. For the CDR3, the DNA is TGTGCCAGCAGCTACCAGGACTCCTACGAGCAGTACTTC. The whole variable domain, remainder taken from reference TRBV7-9 and TRBJ2-7, is DTGVSQNPRHKITKRGQNVTFRCDPISEHNRLYWYRQTLGQGPEFLTYFQNEAQLEKSRLLSDRFSAERPKGSFSTLEIQRTEQGDSAMYLCASSYQDSYEQYFGPGTRLTVT.

The table lists this clone with a few counts. The V call is TRBV28, the J call TRBJ1-5, with 7 bases lining up with TRBD1. From germline, CDR1 is MDHEN and CDR2 SYDVKM. V lost 5 bases to trimming and J lost 0 bases; unmatched junction nucleotides: 19. CDR3 length: 20 residues. This CDR3 reads CASSTTGEGREFHSNQPQHF. In DNA, the CDR3 is TGTGCCAGCAGTACTACAGGGGAGGGCCGGGAATTCCATAGCAATCAGCCCCAGCATTTT.

The rearrangement links TRBV5-8 to TRBJ2-5, with D uncertain. The CDR3 covers 11 residues. The germline V gene has CDR1 SGHTS and CDR2 YDEGEE. Deletions cut 5 bases from V and 2 bases from J, with 4 bases between. The CDR3 DNA reads as TGTGCCAGCAGAAAACAAGAGACCCAGTACTTC. Translating gives CASRKQETQYF.

The gene calls are TRBV29-1 and TRBJ2-7; D possibly uses TRBD1 or TRBD2 (5 bases each). Germline V CDR1 and CDR2: SQVTM, ANQGSEA. The CDR3 totals 15 residues. V was clipped by 3 bases and J by 6 bases, with 21 bases between them. This CDR3 reads CSVENSGTGSAEQYF. In DNA form, the CDR3 reads TGCAGCGTTGAGAATTCCGGGACGGGGAGCGCCGAGCAGTACTTC.

In this sample, this clone is medium-sized. The chain recombines TRBV7-6 with TRBJ2-7, with a possible D match to TRBD1 (6 bases). The V gene's germline CDR1 is SGHVS and CDR2 FNYEAQ. Trimming stripped 0 bases from V and 0 bases from J, with 9 bases between. The CDR3 length is 15 residues. The CDR3 reads CASSLASDSSYEQYF. In DNA, the CDR3 is TGTGCCAGCAGCTTAGCGTCGGACAGCTCCTACGAGCAGTACTTC.

This clone was picked up a small number of times. The chain couples TRBV10-2 to TRBJ2-1, with 8 bases that match TRBD2. V lost 11 bases and J lost 7; bases outside the gene matches: 13. The CDR3 has 14 amino acids. Germline CDR1 reads WSHSY; CDR2 reads SAAADI. The DNA for the CDR3 is TGCGCCGCCCAAATAGCGGGAAATAGAAATGAGCAGTTCTTC. This codes for CAAQIAGNRNEQFF.

Only a few counts were recorded for this clone. The chain employs TRBV9 and TRBJ1-2, with TRBD1 matching 12 bases. Germline lookup yields CDR1 SGDLS and CDR2 YYNGEE. Germline trimming cut 3 bases from V and 6 bases from J; bases unmatched to any gene: 12. This CDR3 has 17 amino acids. CDR3 region: CASSAGTGGVGPNGYTF. The CDR3 bases are TGTGCCAGCAGCGCCGGGACAGGGGGCGTAGGGCCTAATGGCTACACCTTC.

In its sample, this clone was seen once. V usage is TRBV7-9 and J usage is TRBJ2-1, with D perhaps TRBD2 (6 bases). V was shortened by 6 bases and J by 6 bases, with 18 bases between the two germline ends. The CDR3 loop spans 15 amino acids. Germline CDR1 is SEHNR and CDR2 is FQNEAQ (reference sequence). The CDR3 nucleotides are TGTGCCAGCAGTGGAAGCGCGGGGAGGAGCAATGAGCAGTTCTTC. Translating gives CASSGSAGRSNEQFF.

The chain couples TRBV19 to TRBJ2-1, with 7 bases fitting TRBD2. J gave up 0 bases and V 3 bases, and 2 bases lay outside the gene matches. The germline V gene has CDR1 LNHDA and CDR2 SQIVND (reference sequence). The CDR3 is 15 residues long. The CDR3 loop reads CASSMGGSSYNEQFF. The CDR3 DNA sequence: TGTGCCAGTAGTATGGGGGGGAGCTCCTACAATGAGCAGTTCTTC.

This clone is medium-sized in the sample. This rearrangement joins TRBV5-1 to TRBJ2-2; 8 bases map to TRBD1. Germline CDR1 is SGHRS and CDR2 is YFSETQ. V gave up 4 bases and J gave up 7 bases; unmatched junction bases: 12. The CDR3 contains 16 residues. DNA of the CDR3: TGCGCCAGCAGCCTGGCCGGGACAGGAGGGGACGGGGAGCTGTTTTTT. Amino acids: CASSLAGTGGDGELFF.

The gene calls are TRBV5-1 and TRBJ2-7; D is undetermined. The CDR3 covers 13 residues. CDR1 is SGHRS, CDR2 YFSETQ, per germline. V dropped 1 base and J dropped 2 bases, with 7 bases sitting between them. CDR3 in amino acids: CASSLYVAYEQYF. As DNA, the CDR3 is TGCGCCAGCAGCTTGTACGTGGCCTACGAGCAGTACTTC.

This chain joins TRBV6-1 and TRBJ1-2; D may be TRBD1 (6 bases). Per germline, CDR1 MNHNS and CDR2 SASEGT. Deletions cut 4 bases from V and 7 bases from J, with 13 bases between. The CDR3 runs 13 residues. Here the CDR3 reads CASSVGGLGGYTF. The CDR3 region has the DNA TGTGCCAGCAGTGTAGGGGGACTTGGTGGCTACACCTTC.